This TCR beta chain is from a study of T cell repertoires in cytomegalovirus infection. Overall study: Selected CMV epitopes included recently identified HLA-C-restricted ones as well as well-studied HLA-B-restricted ones.

In TCRdb, the reads were re-called with MiXCR into one record per CDR3 protein. Altogether about a million distinct CDR3 sequences are present, approximately 30% being singletons, with the ten largest covering around an eighth. CDR1 is SGDLS and CDR2 is YYNGEE in the germline V gene. The CDR3 spans 16 residues. V lost 3 bases, J lost 4 bases, and 19 bases lay in between. With respect to this clonotype: Its specificity is unknown.

The TCR sequence derives from a human donor in good health (CMV status not recorded). Some clones in this sample may be carry-over from other donors' samples. The sequencing here drew on cultured CD8+ T cells from PBMCs, taken from culture after CMV antigen stimulation. The gene calls are TRBV9 and TRBJ1-2, with D possibly matching TRBD1 (5 bases). Here the CDR3 DNA reads TGTGCCAGCAGCGCCGGACTACAGGACGAGGGCTATGGCTACACCTTC. Protein product: CASSAGLQDEGYGYTF.